These T cell receptor beta chains were read from a single sample in a study of post-analysis software for immune sequencing data. TCRdb reprocessed the PCR reads via MiXCR and lists one record per CDR3 protein. Found here are 650,000 to 900,000 distinct CDR3 sequences, just over 45% of them singletons; the top ten hold roughly 5.2%. The sample was blood. These receptors were taken from a girl aged 5 to 17 with multiple sclerosis. Each CDR3 is given with its conserved first and last residue. The order of the fields is J gene, D gene, V gene, clone size, CDR3 protein, CDR3 DNA. The D gene is left open where the match is weak. Where a row states a size, it is once, few, many or the class of an expanded clone; other rows omit it.

>TRBJ2-5|NA|TRBV5-1|NA
CASSAKRDIHNQETQYF
TGCGCCAGCAGCGCTAAGAGGGACATCCATAACCAAGAGACCCAGTACTTC
>TRBJ2-4|NA|TRBV5-1|once
CASSLSQGLNIQYF
TGCGCCAGCAGCTTGAGTCAGGGTCTTAACATTCAGTACTTC
>TRBJ2-5|NA|TRBV18|few
CASSPRTTNQETQYF
TGTGCCAGCTCACCAAGGACAACTAACCAAGAGACCCAGTACTTC
>TRBJ1-2|NA|TRBV6-5|few
CASRRGNYGYTF
TGTGCCAGCCGGCGGGGCAACTATGGCTACACCTTC
>TRBJ2-3|NA|TRBV7-2|few
CASSLASGRVTDTQYF
TGTGCCAGCAGCTTAGCCTCGGGACGAGTCACAGATACGCAGTATTTT
>TRBJ2-5|TRBD1|TRBV18|once
CAGSPMGQQETQYF
TGTGCCGGCTCACCCATGGGACAGCAAGAGACCCAGTACTTC
>TRBJ2-1|NA|TRBV15|NA
CATSRDRVDSQYQFF
TGTGCCACCAGCAGAGATCGCGTAGACAGTCAATATCAGTTCTTC
>TRBJ1-2|NA|TRBV12-3/TRBV12-4|NA
CASSLPGDSYGYTF
TGTGCCAGCAGTTTACCGGGCGATAGCTATGGCTACACCTTC
>TRBJ2-4|NA|TRBV28|once
CASSPLRGGSDKNIQYF
TGTGCCAGCAGCCCCCTTAGGGGGGGGTCGGACAAAAACATTCAGTACTTC
>TRBJ2-5|TRBD2|TRBV24-1|NA
CATSDLLVAGGQETQYF
TGTGCCACCAGTGATTTGCTTGTAGCGGGAGGGCAAGAGACCCAGTACTTC
>TRBJ1-1|NA|TRBV7-9|few
CASSLMGTPNTEAFF
TGTGCCAGCAGCTTAATGGGGACCCCGAACACTGAAGCTTTCTTT
>TRBJ2-5|TRBD2|TRBV12-3/TRBV12-4|NA
CASSLIAGGKTQYF
TGTGCCAGCAGTTTAATAGCGGGAGGAAAGACCCAGTACTTC
>TRBJ2-7|NA|TRBV28|NA
CASSDMGLSYEQYF
TGTGCCAGCAGTGATATGGGCCTCTCCTACGAGCAGTACTTC
>TRBJ1-4|TRBD1|TRBV4-3|NA
CASSPGTGTLLSTNEKLFF
TGCGCCAGCAGCCCCGGGACAGGGACCCTCCTCTCAACTAATGAAAAACTGTTTTTT
>TRBJ1-2|NA|TRBV9|NA
CASSVGGLGNYGYTF
TGTGCCAGCAGCGTAGGTGGACTGGGGAACTATGGCTACACCTTC
>TRBJ2-3|TRBD1|TRBV29-1|NA
CSVAGQGGTDTQYF
TGCAGCGTTGCGGGACAGGGAGGCACAGATACGCAGTATTTT
>TRBJ1-1|NA|TRBV10-3|NA
CAMQGVQNTEAFF
TGTGCCATGCAGGGCGTTCAGAACACTGAAGCTTTCTTT
>TRBJ2-7|NA|TRBV12-3/TRBV12-4|few
CASSSEGGYEQYF
TGTGCCAGCAGTTCAGAGGGTGGCTACGAGCAGTACTTC
>TRBJ1-4|NA|TRBV7-2|few
CASSLNRQHEKLFF
TGTGCCAGCAGCTTAAACCGCCAGCATGAAAAACTGTTTTTT
>TRBJ2-7|NA|TRBV15|NA
CATSTERTSSYEQYF
TGTGCCACCAGTACAGAGAGGACTTCTAGCTACGAGCAGTACTTC
>TRBJ1-1|NA|TRBV6-2/TRBV6-3|NA
CASSYWEILRDAEAFF
TGTGCCAGCAGTTACTGGGAGATCCTTAGGGACGCTGAAGCTTTCTTT
>TRBJ2-1|NA|TRBV9|NA
CASGVNGLAWNEQFF
TGTGCCAGCGGCGTAAATGGCCTAGCGTGGAATGAGCAGTTCTTC
>TRBJ1-3|NA|TRBV6-6|NA
CASTSLGIDYSGNTIYF
TGTGCCAGCACCTCATTGGGGATCGACTACTCTGGAAACACCATATATTTT
>TRBJ1-6|NA|TRBV27|NA
CASRQAGFSYNSPLHF
TGTGCCAGCCGACAGGCCGGGTTCTCCTATAATTCACCCCTCCACTTT
>TRBJ2-1|TRBD2|TRBV20-1|NA
CSARVWGLAGGLPYNEQFF
TGCAGTGCTAGAGTATGGGGACTAGCGGGAGGCCTCCCCTACAATGAGCAGTTCTTC